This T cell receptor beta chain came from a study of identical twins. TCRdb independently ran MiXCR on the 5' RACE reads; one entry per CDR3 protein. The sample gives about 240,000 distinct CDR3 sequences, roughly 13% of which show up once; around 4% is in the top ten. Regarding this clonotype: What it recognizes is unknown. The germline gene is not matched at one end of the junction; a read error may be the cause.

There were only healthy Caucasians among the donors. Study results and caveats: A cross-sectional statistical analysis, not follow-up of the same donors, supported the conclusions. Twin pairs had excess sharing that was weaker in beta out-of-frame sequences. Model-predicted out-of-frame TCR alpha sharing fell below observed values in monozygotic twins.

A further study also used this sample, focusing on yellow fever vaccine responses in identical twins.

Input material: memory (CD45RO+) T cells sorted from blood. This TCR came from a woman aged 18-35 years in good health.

CDR3 amino acids: CASSLDFRTSGNF. The CDR3 region has the DNA TGTGCCAGCAGCTTAGATTTTCGAACTAGCGGAAACTTC. The chain recombines TRBV11-2 with TRBJ2-5; 8 positions match TRBD2. Germline V gene lookup returns CDR1 SGHAT and CDR2 FQNNGV. The CDR3 spans 13 residues. Full variable domain (rest looked up from reference TRBV11-2 and TRBJ2-5): EAGVAQSPRYKIIEKRQSVAFWCNPISGHATLYWYQQILGQGPKLLIQFQNNGVVDDSQLPKDRFSAERLKGVDSTLKIQPAKLEDSAVYLCASSLDFRTSGNFGPGTRLLVL.